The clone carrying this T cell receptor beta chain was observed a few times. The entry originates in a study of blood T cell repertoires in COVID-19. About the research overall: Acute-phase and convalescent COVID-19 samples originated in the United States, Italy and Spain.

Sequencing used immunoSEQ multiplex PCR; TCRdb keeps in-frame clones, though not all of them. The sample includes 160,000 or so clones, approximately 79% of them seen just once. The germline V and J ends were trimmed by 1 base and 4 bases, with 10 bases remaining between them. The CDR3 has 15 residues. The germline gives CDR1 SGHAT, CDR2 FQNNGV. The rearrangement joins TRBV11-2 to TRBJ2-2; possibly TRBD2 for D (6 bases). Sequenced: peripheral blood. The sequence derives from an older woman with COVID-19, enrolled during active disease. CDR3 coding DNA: TGTGCCAGCAGCTTAGTGGTTAGCGGCACCGGGGAGCTGTTTTTT. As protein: CASSLVVSGTGELFF.